One T cell receptor beta chain is described in this entry. As yet, its antigen is unknown. The source of the sample is a study of CD8+ T cells in alopecia areata. Study information: The study gave tofacitinib for 6 to 18 months, then 6 months off drug. Study results and limitations: For lesional scalp, especially alopecia totalis/universalis, clonality was higher than in normal scalp.

Treatment given: oral pan-JAK inhibitor, 5-10 mg twice daily. Extraction of RNA preceded its reverse transcription into cDNA, which served as the sequencing template. The assay was immunoSEQ multiplex PCR, and TCRdb's table has in-frame clones only and misses some. The table has some 200,000 clones, more than 45% seen once. The clonotype comes from a human donor with alopecia areata. The sample was CD4+ T cells sorted from blood, taken at week 4, from a patient treated with tofacitinib.

CDR3 bases: TGCAGCGTTGACCGTAGTCAGGGGGCCGGAAACTATGGCTACACCTTC. This gives the protein CSVDRSQGAGNYGYTF. This rearrangement joins TRBV29-1 to TRBJ1-2; TRBD1 matches at 8 bases. This CDR3 comprises 16 residues. CDR1 and CDR2 (germline): SQVTM, ANQGSEA. The J segment lost 2 bases and the V segment lost 3 bases, leaving 11 bases of the junction unmatched.